One sample yielded the 20 T cell receptor beta chains listed below, sequenced in a study of T cell repertoires in cytomegalovirus infection. TCRdb recomputed calls from the reads with MiXCR, one row per CDR3 protein. The sample records about 920,000 distinct CDR3 sequences, roughly 30% being singletons. What these receptors recognize is not known. This specimen consisted of cultured CD8+ T cells from PBMCs, obtained from culture after CMV antigen stimulation. The receptors derive from a human donor in good health (CMV status not recorded). Some clones in this sample may be carry-over from other donors' samples.

This chain joins TRBV7-8 and TRBJ2-3; 7 bases line up with TRBD2. The CDR3 totals 14 residues. The trim removed 7 bases at V and 2 bases at J, leaving 6 bases unmatched. Germline assignment: CDR1 SGHVS and CDR2 FQNEAQ. The CDR3 DNA reads as TGTGCCAGCACCCCGACTAGCTCCACAGATACGCAGTATTTT. As protein: CASTPTSSTDTQYF. Together with reference TRBV7-8 and TRBJ2-3, the CDR3 gives the full variable domain: GAGVSQSPRYKVAKRGQDVALRCDPISGHVSLFWYQQALGQGPEFLTYFQNEAQLDKSGLPSDRFFAERPEGSVSTLKIQRTQQEDSAVYLCASTPTSSTDTQYFGPGTRLTVL.

Only a few counts were recorded for this clonotype. This chain connects TRBV6-2 or TRBV6-3 to TRBJ2-5, with no clear D. The CDR3 runs 13 residues. Germline CDR1 and CDR2: MNHEY and SVGEGT. Trimming took off 8 bases at V and 4 bases at J, with 14 bases between the two ends. The CDR3 spells CASGPDLGETQYF. In DNA form, the CDR3 reads TGTGCCAGCGGACCGGACCTTGGAGAGACCCAGTACTTC.

The genes are TRBV15 and TRBJ1-1; perhaps TRBD1 as D (6 bases). Per the germline V gene, CDR1 is LNHNV and CDR2 is YYDKDF (reference sequence). CDR3 length equals 15 residues. V was cut by 3 bases and J by 3 bases, with 14 bases left in between. The CDR3 reads CATSRGSTGYTEAFF. CDR3 coding DNA: TGTGCCACCAGCAGGGGTTCTACAGGGTACACTGAAGCTTTCTTT.

The sample holds a few counts of this clonotype. V is TRBV4-1 and J is TRBJ2-3; no reliable D call. This CDR3 has 15 amino acids. V shed 4 bases and J shed 2 bases, with 13 bases lying between them. Germline V gene sequence: CDR1 MGHRA, CDR2 YSYEKL. The CDR3: CASSPLPDPTDTQYF. CDR3 bases: TGCGCCAGCAGCCCGCTTCCAGACCCCACAGATACGCAGTATTTT.

Ten or more counts support this clonotype. The chain links TRBV7-9 to TRBJ1-6; the match to TRBD1 covers 9 bases. With V trimmed by 6 bases and J by 7 bases, 7 bases remained unmatched. From germline, CDR1 is SEHNR and CDR2 FQNEAQ (reference sequence). The CDR3 totals 15 residues. The CDR3 DNA follows: TGTGCCAGCAGTACCTGGGACAGGGTCAATTCACCCCTCCACTTT. Translating it yields CASSTWDRVNSPLHF.

This clonotype was seen many times. In nucleotides, the CDR3 is TGTGCCAGCAGCTTAAAAATCCGGGACAGGGGTTTCGGAAACACCATATATTTT. It specifies CASSLKIRDRGFGNTIYF. The chain uses TRBV7-8 and TRBJ1-3; 10 bases are a match to TRBD1. This CDR3 comprises 18 residues. Germline trimming cut 2 bases from V and 4 bases from J; bases unmatched to any gene: 11. The germline gives CDR1 SGHVS, CDR2 FQNEAQ.

The V gene is TRBV6-1, the J gene TRBJ2-7; D is uncertain. Germline-derived CDR1 and CDR2 are MNHNS and SASEGT. V was clipped by 3 bases and J by 5 bases, with 14 bases between them. The CDR3 consists of 14 residues. The CDR3 DNA sequence: TGTGCCAGCAGTGACCAGGTTCCTCGGGACGAGCAGTACTTC. It translates to CASSDQVPRDEQYF.

This clonotype appeared once. This CDR3 is CASSPSGVLYTGELFF. CDR3 nucleotide sequence: TGTGCCAGCAGTCCCAGCGGGGTTCTCTACACCGGGGAGCTGTTTTTT. This chain uses TRBV2 with TRBJ2-2, with 7 bases lining up with TRBD2. This CDR3 is 16 amino acids long. V shed 5 bases, J shed 3 bases, and the junction held 9 bases outside the gene matches. The V gene's germline CDR1 is SNHLY and CDR2 FYNNEI.

In this sample, this clonotype turned up a few times. The chain joins TRBV27 to TRBJ2-1; 12 nucleotides agree with TRBD2. CDR3 size: 17 residues. From germline, CDR1 is MNHEY and CDR2 SMNVEV (reference sequence). V was pared by 2 bases and J by 3 bases, with 5 bases of the junction left unmatched. Here the CDR3 DNA reads TGTGCCAGCAGTTTAACTAGCGGGGGGTCTTACTACAATGAGCAGTTCTTC. It codes for CASSLTSGGSYYNEQFF.

Ten or more counts support this clonotype. The V and J genes are TRBV7-6 and TRBJ1-5, with D possibly being TRBD1 (5 bases). Germline V gene sequence: CDR1 SGHVS, CDR2 FNYEAQ. Trimming took 1 base from V and 4 from J, leaving 14 bases between them. The CDR3 has 16 residues. CDR3 residues: CASSLGGAGGNQPQHF. The CDR3, as DNA: TGTGCCAGCAGCTTAGGAGGAGCCGGGGGAAATCAGCCCCAGCATTTT.

In this sample, this clonotype turned up a few times. The chain recombines TRBV6-1 with TRBJ1-2; 7 bases fit TRBD1. Germline V gene lookup returns CDR1 MNHNS and CDR2 SASEGT. The J segment lost 10 bases and the V segment lost 5 bases, leaving 4 bases of the junction unmatched. The CDR3 runs to 11 residues. As DNA, the CDR3 is TGTGCCAGCAGTACAGACAGGGTCTACACCTTC. It encodes CASSTDRVYTF.

The V gene is TRBV27, the J gene TRBJ1-6; 8 bases fit TRBD1. The CDR3 spans 14 residues. J lost 8 bases, V lost 6 bases, and 6 bases had no gene match. CDR1 is MNHEY and CDR2 is SMNVEV in the germline V gene (reference sequence). CDR3 DNA: TGTGCCAGCAGCCCGGGACAGGATTATTCACCCCTCCACTTT. As protein: CASSPGQDYSPLHF.

CDR3 residues: CASSASERYSYGYTF. The DNA for the CDR3 is TGTGCCAGCAGCGCATCCGAGAGGTATTCCTATGGCTACACCTTC. This chain joins TRBV7-9 and TRBJ1-2; unclear D gene. The CDR3 has 15 amino acids. Germline CDR1 and CDR2: SEHNR and FQNEAQ (reference sequence). With 5 bases removed from V and 4 bases from J, the gap between germline ends came to 17 bases.

In its sample, this clonotype was seen a few times. This chain joins TRBV5-4 and TRBJ2-1; 8 bases are shared with TRBD2. J was trimmed by 8 bases and V by 1 base; bases with no gene match: 14. The CDR3 has 17 residues. The germline gives CDR1 SGHNT, CDR2 YYREEE (reference sequence). This CDR3 reads CASSLLETSALGYEQFF. CDR3 nucleotide sequence: TGTGCCAGCAGCTTGCTAGAGACTAGCGCTCTCGGCTATGAGCAGTTCTTC. Together with reference TRBV5-4 and TRBJ2-1, the CDR3 gives the full variable domain: ETGVTQSPTHLIKTRGQQVTLRCSSQSGHNTVSWYQQALGQGPQFIFQYYREEENGRGNFPPRFSGLQFPNYSSELNVNALELDDSALYLCASSLLETSALGYEQFFGPGTRLTVL.

This chain joins TRBV2 and TRBJ2-3; D assignment may be TRBD1 or TRBD2 (5 bases each). The CDR3 consists of 17 residues. The germline V gene encodes CDR1 SNHLY and CDR2 FYNNEI. V dropped 8 bases and J dropped 3 bases, with 24 bases sitting between them. The CDR3 is CASPLRAQGEGTDTQYF. The CDR3 nucleotides are TGTGCCAGCCCTCTGAGGGCCCAGGGTGAGGGTACAGATACGCAGTATTTT. Complete variable domain (other parts from reference TRBV2 and TRBJ2-3): EPEVTQTPSHQVTQMGQEVILRCVPISNHLYFYWYRQILGQKVEFLVSFYNNEISEKSEIFDDQFSVERPDGSNFTLKIRSTKLEDSAMYFCASPLRAQGEGTDTQYFGPGTRLTVL.

V gene TRBV25-1 combines with J gene TRBJ2-1; no clear D. Deletions cut 8 bases from V and 8 bases from J, with 7 bases between. CDR1 MGHDK and CDR2 SYGVNS come from the germline V gene. The CDR3 covers 10 residues. The CDR3 spells CASGSYEQFF. The DNA of the CDR3 is TGTGCCAGCGGAAGCTATGAGCAGTTCTTC.

The V call is TRBV2, the J call TRBJ2-3; no clear D. V was pared by 4 bases and J by 0 bases, with 17 bases between. Germline V lookup: CDR1 SNHLY, CDR2 FYNNEI. CDR3 length equals 17 residues. DNA for the CDR3: TGTGCCAGCAGTGGCGACCACCAGACAACTAGCACAGATACGCAGTATTTT. Translation gives CASSGDHQTTSTDTQYF.

The rearrangement joins TRBV6-2 or TRBV6-3 to TRBJ2-7; 12 positions agree with TRBD1. Germline loops: CDR1 MNHEY, CDR2 SVGEGT. J lost 2 bases, V lost 0 bases, and 5 bases had no gene match. CDR3 length equals 17 residues. CDR3 protein: CASSYSIGTGGAYEQYV. CDR3 DNA: TGTGCCAGCAGTTACTCGATTGGGACAGGGGGCGCCTACGAGCAGTACGTC.

The chain employs TRBV25-1 and TRBJ1-1; D might be TRBD1 (6 bases). The CDR3 consists of 15 residues. With 6 bases removed from V and 1 base from J, the gap between germline ends came to 15 bases. Germline V lookup: CDR1 MGHDK, CDR2 SYGVNS. This chain's CDR3 is CASRPGHLKNTEAFF. As DNA, the CDR3 is TGTGCCAGCAGACCGGGACACCTCAAGAACACTGAAGCTTTCTTT.

V gene TRBV12-3 or TRBV12-4 combines with J gene TRBJ2-5, with D tentatively TRBD2 (5 bases). The CDR3 contains 13 residues. With 2 bases removed from V and 4 bases from J, the gap between germline ends came to 8 bases. CDR3 loop: CASSLSSPETQYF. The CDR3 DNA is TGTGCCAGCAGTTTATCTAGCCCAGAGACCCAGTACTTC.